This T cell receptor (beta chain) was recorded in a study of blood T cells in healthy people across ages. PCR was performed a second time for roughly 7 to 12 cycles using a sample-barcoded 5' primer and a J-beta primer mix. TCRdb fed the 5' RACE reads into MiXCR, producing one record per CDR3 protein. The sample lists about 800,000 distinct CDR3 sequences, 25% occurring once. General study findings and limits: More naive CD4+ cells and higher diversity marked long-lived donors relative to aged donors.

The germline V and J ends were trimmed by 2 bases and 7 bases, with 21 bases remaining between them. CDR1 and CDR2 from the germline V gene are MNHEY and SVGAGI. The CDR3 is 16 amino acids. Regarding this clonotype: Its antigen is unknown.

The same data also went into a second study, on T cells of mothers and their children. In that study: Within related and unrelated pairs, thymic selection shapes TCR recombination output in a similar way. Sequencing revealed no T cell clones that were persistent and microchimeric.

The rearrangement links TRBV6-5 to TRBJ2-7; the D gene is possibly TRBD1 (5 bases). The sequencing input was blood. The origin of this receptor is a boy between 10 and 17 years old in good health. This CDR3 reads CASSYGRRGRPGEQYF. CDR3 DNA sequence: TGTGCCAGCAGTTACGGGCGGCGCGGCCGTCCAGGGGAGCAGTACTTC.